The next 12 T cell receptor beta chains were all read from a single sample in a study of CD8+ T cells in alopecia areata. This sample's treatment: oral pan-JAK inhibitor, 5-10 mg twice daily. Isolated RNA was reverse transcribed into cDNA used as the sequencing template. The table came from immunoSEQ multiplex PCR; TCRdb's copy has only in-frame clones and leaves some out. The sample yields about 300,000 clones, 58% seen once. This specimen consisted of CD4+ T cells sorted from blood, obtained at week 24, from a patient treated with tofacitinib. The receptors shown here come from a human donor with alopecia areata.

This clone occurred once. The CDR3 loop is CASRDPQGARGYTF. Written as DNA, the CDR3 is TGTGCCAGCAGGGATCCCCAGGGGGCTCGAGGCTACACCTTC. V gene TRBV2 combines with J gene TRBJ1-2; TRBD1 agrees at 8 bases. The germline gives CDR1 SNHLY, CDR2 FYNNEI. The CDR3 is 14 residues long. Trimming cost V 6 bases and J 8 bases; bases outside gene matches: 11.

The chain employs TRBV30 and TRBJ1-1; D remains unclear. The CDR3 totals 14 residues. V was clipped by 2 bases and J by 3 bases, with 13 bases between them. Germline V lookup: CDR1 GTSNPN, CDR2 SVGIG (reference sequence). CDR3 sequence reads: CAWSPVRTYTEAFF. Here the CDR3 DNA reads TGTGCCTGGAGTCCCGTTCGGACTTACACTGAAGCTTTCTTT. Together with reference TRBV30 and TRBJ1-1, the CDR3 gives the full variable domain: SQTIHQWPATLVQPVGSPLSLECTVEGTSNPNLYWYRQAAGRGLQLLFYSVGIGQISSEVPQNLSASRPQDRQFILSSKKLLLSDSGFYLCAWSPVRTYTEAFFGQGTRLTVV.

CDR3 in amino acids: CASSPRVGHTEQFF. The DNA of the CDR3 is TGTGCCAGCAGCCCCAGGGTTGGGCATACTGAGCAGTTCTTC. This chain uses TRBV7-9 with TRBJ2-1; D may be TRBD1 (5 bases). Germline V gene sequence: CDR1 SEHNR, CDR2 FQNEAQ (reference sequence). V was cut by 5 bases and J by 9 bases, with 17 bases left in between. The CDR3 is 14 residues long.

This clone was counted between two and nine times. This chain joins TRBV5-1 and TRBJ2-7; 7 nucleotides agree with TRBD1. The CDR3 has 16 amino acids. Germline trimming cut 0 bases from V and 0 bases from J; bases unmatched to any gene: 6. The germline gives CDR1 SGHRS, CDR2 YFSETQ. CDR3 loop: CASSLGQGLSSYEQYF. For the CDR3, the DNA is TGCGCCAGCAGCTTGGGACAGGGCCTGAGCTCCTACGAGCAGTACTTC.

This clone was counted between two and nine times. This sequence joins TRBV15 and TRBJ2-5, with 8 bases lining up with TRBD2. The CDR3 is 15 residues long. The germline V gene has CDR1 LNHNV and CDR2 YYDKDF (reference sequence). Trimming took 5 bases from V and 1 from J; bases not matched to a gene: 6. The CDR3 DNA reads TGTGCCACCAGCGGGGAGCGGGGGTCCCAAGAGACCCAGTACTTC. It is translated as CATSGERGSQETQYF.

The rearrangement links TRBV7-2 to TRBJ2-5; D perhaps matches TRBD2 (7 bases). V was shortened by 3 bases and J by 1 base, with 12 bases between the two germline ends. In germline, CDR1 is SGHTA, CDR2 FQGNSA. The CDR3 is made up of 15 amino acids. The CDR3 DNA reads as TGTGCCAGCAGCTTGACGGGGGGCCCCCAAGAGACCCAGTACTTC. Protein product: CASSLTGGPQETQYF.

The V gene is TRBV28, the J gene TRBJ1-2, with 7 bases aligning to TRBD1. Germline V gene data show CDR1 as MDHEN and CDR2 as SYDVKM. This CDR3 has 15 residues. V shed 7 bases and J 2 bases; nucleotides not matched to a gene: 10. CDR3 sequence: CASTPQGGMNYGYTF. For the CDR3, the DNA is TGTGCCAGCACACCGCAGGGGGGGATGAACTATGGCTACACCTTC.

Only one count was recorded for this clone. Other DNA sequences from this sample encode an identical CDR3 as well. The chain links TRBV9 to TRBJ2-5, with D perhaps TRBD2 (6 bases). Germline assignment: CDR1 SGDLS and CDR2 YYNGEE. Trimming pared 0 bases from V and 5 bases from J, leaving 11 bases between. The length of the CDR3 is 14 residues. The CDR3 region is CASSVESGRETQYF. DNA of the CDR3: TGTGCCAGCAGCGTAGAATCAGGGAGGGAGACCCAGTACTTC. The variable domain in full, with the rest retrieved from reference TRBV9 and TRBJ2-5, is DSGVTQTPKHLITATGQRVTLRCSPRSGDLSVYWYQQSLDQGLQFLIQYYNGEERAKGNILERFSAQQFPDLHSELNLSSLELGDSALYFCASSVESGRETQYFGPGTRLLVL.

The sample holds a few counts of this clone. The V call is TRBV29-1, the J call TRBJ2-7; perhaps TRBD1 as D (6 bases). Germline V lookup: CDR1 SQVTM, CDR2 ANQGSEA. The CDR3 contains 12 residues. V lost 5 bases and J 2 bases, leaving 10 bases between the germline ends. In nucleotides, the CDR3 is TGCAGCGTTACGACAGGTACCTACGAGCAGTACTTC. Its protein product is CSVTTGTYEQYF.

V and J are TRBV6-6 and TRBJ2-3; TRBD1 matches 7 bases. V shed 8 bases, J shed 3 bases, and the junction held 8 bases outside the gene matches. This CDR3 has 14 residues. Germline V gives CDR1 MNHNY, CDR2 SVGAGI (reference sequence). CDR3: CASEKGARTDTQYF. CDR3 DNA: TGTGCCAGCGAGAAGGGGGCCAGGACAGATACGCAGTATTTT.

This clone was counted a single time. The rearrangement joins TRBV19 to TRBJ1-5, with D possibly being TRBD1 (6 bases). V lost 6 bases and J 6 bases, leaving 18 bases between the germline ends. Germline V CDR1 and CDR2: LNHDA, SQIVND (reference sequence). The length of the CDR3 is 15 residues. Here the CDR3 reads CASSPTGLSSQPQHF. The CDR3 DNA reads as TGTGCCAGTAGCCCGACAGGTCTAAGTAGTCAGCCCCAGCATTTT.

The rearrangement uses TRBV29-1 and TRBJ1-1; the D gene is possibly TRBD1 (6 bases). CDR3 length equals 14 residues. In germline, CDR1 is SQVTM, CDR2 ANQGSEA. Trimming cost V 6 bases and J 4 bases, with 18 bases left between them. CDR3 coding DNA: TGCAGCGTCTACCGGGGGGGGCTTGGCACTGAAGCTTTCTTT. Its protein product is CSVYRGGLGTEAFF.